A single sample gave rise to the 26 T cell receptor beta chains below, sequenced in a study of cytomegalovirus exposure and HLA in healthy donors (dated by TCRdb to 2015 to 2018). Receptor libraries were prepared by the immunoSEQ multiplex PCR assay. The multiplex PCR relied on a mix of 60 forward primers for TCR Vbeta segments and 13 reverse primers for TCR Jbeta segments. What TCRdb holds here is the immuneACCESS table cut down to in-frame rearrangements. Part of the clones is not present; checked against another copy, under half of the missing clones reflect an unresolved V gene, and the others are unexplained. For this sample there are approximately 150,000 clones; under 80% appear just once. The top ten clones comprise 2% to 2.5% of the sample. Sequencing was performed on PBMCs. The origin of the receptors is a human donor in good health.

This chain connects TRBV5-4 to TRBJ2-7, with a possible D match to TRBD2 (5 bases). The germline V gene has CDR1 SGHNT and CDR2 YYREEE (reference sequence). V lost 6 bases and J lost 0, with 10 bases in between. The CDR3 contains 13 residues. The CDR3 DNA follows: TGTGCCAGCAATGTAGCGAGCTCCTACGAGCAGTACTTC. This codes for CASNVASSYEQYF.

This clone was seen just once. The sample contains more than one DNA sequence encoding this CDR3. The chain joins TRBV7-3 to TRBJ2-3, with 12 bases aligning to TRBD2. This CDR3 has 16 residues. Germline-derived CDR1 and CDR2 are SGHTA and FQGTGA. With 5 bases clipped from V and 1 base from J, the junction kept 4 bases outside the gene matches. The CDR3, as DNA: TGTGCCAGCAGCCCCCGACTAGCGGGGGGCACAGATACGCAGTATTTT. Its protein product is CASSPRLAGGTDTQYF.

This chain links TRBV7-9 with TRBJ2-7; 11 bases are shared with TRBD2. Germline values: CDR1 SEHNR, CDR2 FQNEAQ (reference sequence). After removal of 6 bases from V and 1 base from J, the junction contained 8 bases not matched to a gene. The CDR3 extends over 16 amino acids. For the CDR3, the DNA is TGTGCCAGCAGTCGAACTAGCGGGGGTCAATCCTACGAGCAGTACTTC. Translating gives CASSRTSGGQSYEQYF.

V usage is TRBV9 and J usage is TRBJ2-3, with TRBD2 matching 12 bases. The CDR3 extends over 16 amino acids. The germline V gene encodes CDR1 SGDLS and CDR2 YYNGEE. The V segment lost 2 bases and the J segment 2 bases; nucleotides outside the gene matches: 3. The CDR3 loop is CASSVSSGGATDTQYF. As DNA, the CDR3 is TGTGCCAGCAGCGTCTCTAGCGGGGGGGCCACAGATACGCAGTATTTT.

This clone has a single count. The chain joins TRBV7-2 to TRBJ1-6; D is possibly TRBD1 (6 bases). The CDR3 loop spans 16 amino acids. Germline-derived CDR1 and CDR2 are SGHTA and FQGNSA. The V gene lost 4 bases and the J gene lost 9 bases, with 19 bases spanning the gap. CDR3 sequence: CASSWETGYRGSPLHF. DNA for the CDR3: TGTGCCAGCAGCTGGGAAACAGGGTACCGGGGTTCACCCCTCCACTTT. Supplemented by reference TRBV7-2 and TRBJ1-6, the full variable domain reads GAGVSQSPSNKVTEKGKDVELRCDPISGHTALYWYRQSLGQGLEFLIYFQGNSAPDKSGLPSDRFSAERTGGSVSTLTIQRTQQEDSAVYLCASSWETGYRGSPLHFGNGTRLTVT.

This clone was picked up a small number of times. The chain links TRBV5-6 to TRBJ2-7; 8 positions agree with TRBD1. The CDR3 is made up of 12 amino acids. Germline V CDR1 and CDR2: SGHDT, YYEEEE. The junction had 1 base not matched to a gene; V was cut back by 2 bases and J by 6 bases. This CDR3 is CASSFTGGEQYF. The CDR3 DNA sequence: TGTGCCAGCAGCTTTACAGGGGGCGAGCAGTACTTC.

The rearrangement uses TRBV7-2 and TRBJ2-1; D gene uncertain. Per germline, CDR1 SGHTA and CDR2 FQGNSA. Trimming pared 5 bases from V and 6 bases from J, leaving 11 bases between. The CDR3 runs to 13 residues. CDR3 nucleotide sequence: TGTGCCAGCAGCCCCGGTTCTTCCAATGAGCAGTTCTTC. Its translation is CASSPGSSNEQFF.

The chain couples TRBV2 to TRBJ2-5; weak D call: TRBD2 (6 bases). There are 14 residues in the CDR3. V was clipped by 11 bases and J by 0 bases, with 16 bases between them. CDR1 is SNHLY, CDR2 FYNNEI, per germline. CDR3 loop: CAGGRRGHQETQYF. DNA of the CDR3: TGTGCCGGCGGGCGGCGGGGACACCAAGAGACCCAGTACTTC.

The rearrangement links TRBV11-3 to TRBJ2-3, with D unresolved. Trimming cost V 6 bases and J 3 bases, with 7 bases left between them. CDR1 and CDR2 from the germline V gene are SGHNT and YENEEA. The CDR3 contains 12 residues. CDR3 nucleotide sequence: TGTGCCAGCAGTTACAAAACAGATACGCAGTATTTT. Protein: CASSYKTDTQYF. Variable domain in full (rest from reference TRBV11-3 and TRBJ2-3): EAGVVQSPRYKIIEKKQPVAFWCNPISGHNTLYWYLQNLGQGPELLIRYENEEAVDDSQLPKDRFSAERLKGVDSTLKIQPAELGDSAVYLCASSYKTDTQYFGPGTRLTVL.

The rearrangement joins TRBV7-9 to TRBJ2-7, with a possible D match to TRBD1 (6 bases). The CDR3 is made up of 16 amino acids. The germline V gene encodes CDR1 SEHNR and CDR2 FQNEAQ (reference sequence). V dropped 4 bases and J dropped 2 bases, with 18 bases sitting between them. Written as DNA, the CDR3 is TGTGCCAGCAGCTCGTCCGGTCAGGACAGCCCCTACGAGCAGTACTTC. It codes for CASSSSGQDSPYEQYF.

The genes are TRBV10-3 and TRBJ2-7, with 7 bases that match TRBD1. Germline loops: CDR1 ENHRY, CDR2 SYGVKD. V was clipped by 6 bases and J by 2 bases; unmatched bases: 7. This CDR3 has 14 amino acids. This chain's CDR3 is CAISPETGTYEQYF. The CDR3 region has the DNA TGTGCCATCAGCCCCGAGACAGGGACCTACGAGCAGTACTTC.

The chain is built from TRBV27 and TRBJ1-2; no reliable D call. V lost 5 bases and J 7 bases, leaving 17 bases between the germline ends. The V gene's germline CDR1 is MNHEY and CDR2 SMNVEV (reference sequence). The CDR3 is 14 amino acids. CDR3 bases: TGTGCCAGCAGTATGGATGGGCGAGTATCTGGCTACACCTTC. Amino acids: CASSMDGRVSGYTF.

CDR3 protein: CASTPLTGGVAHEQYF. CDR3 DNA sequence: TGTGCCAGCACCCCTCTTACAGGGGGCGTTGCACACGAGCAGTACTTC. This chain links TRBV27 with TRBJ2-7; 9 bases map to TRBD1. V shed 7 bases and J 5 bases; nucleotides not matched to a gene: 15. From germline, CDR1 is MNHEY and CDR2 SMNVEV (reference sequence). The CDR3 spans 16 residues.

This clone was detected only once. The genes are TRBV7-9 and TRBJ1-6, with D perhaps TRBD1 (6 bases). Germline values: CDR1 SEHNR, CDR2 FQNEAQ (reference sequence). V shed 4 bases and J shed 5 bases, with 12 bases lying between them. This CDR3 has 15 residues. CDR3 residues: CASSSTGHNNSPLHF. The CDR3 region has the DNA TGTGCCAGCAGCTCCACGGGACATAATAATTCACCCCTCCACTTT.

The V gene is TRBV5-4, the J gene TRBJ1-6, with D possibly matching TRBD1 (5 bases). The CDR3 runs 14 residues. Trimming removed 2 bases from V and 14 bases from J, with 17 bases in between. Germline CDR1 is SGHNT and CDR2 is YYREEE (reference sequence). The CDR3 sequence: CASSLIQTTDSLHF. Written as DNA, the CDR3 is TGTGCCAGCAGCTTAATACAGACGACAGATTCCCTCCACTTT.

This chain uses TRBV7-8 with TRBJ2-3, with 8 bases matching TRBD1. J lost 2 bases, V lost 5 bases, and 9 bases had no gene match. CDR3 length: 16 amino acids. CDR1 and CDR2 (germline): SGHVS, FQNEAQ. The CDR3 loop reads CASSRTGQGFTDTQYF. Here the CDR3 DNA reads TGTGCCAGCAGCCGAACAGGACAGGGTTTCACAGATACGCAGTATTTT.

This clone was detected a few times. CDR3 amino acids: CASSYSIFSEAFF. In DNA form, the CDR3 reads TGTGCCAGCAGTTACTCGATTTTCAGTGAAGCTTTCTTT. J is TRBJ1-1 and V is TRBV6-6; D unclear. CDR3 length equals 13 residues. V was cut by 0 bases and J by 7 bases, with 9 bases left in between. CDR1 is MNHNY, CDR2 SVGAGI, per germline (reference sequence).

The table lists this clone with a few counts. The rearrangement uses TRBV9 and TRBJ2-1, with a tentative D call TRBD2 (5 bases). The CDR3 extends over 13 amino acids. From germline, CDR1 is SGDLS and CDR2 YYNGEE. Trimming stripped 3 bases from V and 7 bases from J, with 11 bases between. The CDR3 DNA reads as TGTGCCAGCAGCGCCGGGGTGAATAATGAGCAGTTCTTC. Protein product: CASSAGVNNEQFF.

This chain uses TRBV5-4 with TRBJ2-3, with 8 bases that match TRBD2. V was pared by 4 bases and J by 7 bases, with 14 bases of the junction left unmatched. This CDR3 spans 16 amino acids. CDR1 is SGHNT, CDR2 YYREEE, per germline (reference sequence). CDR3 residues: CASSEAGEGVRNTQYF. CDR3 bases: TGTGCCAGCAGCGAAGCGGGGGAAGGAGTGAGGAATACGCAGTATTTT. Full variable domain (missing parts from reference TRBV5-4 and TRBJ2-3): ETGVTQSPTHLIKTRGQQVTLRCSSQSGHNTVSWYQQALGQGPQFIFQYYREEENGRGNFPPRFSGLQFPNYSSELNVNALELDDSALYLCASSEAGEGVRNTQYFGPGTRLTVL.

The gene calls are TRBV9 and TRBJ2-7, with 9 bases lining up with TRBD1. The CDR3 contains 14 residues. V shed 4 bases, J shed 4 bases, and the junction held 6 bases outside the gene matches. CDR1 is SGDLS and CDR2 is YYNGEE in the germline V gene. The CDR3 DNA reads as TGTGCCAGCAGCCAGGGACAGGGACCTTACGAGCAGTACTTC. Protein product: CASSQGQGPYEQYF.

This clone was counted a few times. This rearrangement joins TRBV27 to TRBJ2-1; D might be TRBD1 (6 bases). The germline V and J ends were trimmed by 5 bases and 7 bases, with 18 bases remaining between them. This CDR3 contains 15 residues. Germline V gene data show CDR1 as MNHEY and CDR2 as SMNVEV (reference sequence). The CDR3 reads CASSRGTTPRNEQFF. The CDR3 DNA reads TGTGCCAGCAGTCGAGGGACAACTCCAAGGAATGAGCAGTTCTTC.

CDR3 in DNA: TGCGCCAGCAGCTTGGAGGTAACAGGGGTGAACACTGAAGCTTTCTTT. Protein: CASSLEVTGVNTEAFF. This rearrangement joins TRBV5-1 to TRBJ1-1; 7 bases match TRBD1. The CDR3 spans 16 residues. The trim removed 0 bases at V and 0 bases at J, leaving 5 bases unmatched. Germline V CDR1 and CDR2: SGHRS, YFSETQ.

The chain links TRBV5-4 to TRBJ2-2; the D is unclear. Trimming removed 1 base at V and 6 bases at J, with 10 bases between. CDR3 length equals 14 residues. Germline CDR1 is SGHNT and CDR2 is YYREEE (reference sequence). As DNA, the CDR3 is TGTGCCAGCAGCTTGCGTGGCGGCGCCGGGGAGCTGTTTTTT. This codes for CASSLRGGAGELFF.

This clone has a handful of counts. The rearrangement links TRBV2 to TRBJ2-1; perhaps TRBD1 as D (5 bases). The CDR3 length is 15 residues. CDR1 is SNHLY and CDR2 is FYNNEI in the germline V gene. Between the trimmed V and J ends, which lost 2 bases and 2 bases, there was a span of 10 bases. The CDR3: CASSESGFPYNEQFF. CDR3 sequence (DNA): TGTGCCAGCAGTGAATCAGGGTTTCCCTACAATGAGCAGTTCTTC. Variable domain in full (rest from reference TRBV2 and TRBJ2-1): EPEVTQTPSHQVTQMGQEVILRCVPISNHLYFYWYRQILGQKVEFLVSFYNNEISEKSEIFDDQFSVERPDGSNFTLKIRSTKLEDSAMYFCASSESGFPYNEQFFGPGTRLTVL.

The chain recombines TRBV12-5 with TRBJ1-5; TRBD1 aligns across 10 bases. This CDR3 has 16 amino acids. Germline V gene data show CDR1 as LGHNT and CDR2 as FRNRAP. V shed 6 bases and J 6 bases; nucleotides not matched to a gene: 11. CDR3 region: CASGTTTGGGFQPQHF. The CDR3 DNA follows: TGTGCTAGTGGCACAACGACAGGGGGCGGATTTCAGCCCCAGCATTTT.

The CDR3 coding sequence is TGCGCCAGCAGCACCGCTAGGAGCTCCTACGAGCAGTACTTC. This gives the protein CASSTARSSYEQYF. The rearrangement uses TRBV5-1 and TRBJ2-7; no clear D gene. Trimming stripped 4 bases from V and 0 bases from J, with 11 bases between. This CDR3 spans 14 amino acids. In germline, CDR1 is SGHRS, CDR2 YFSETQ.